This T cell receptor beta chain was captured in a study of cytomegalovirus exposure and HLA in healthy donors. Study at large: An analysis done earlier identified roughly 120 million unique TCR beta sequences from around 180 million T cells. Caucasian-associated ancestry cluster membership applied to approximately 84% of approximately 420 genotyped donors.

The CDR3 loop spans 13 amino acids. Germline V gene lookup returns CDR1 MDHEN and CDR2 SYDVKM. The V end was cut by 6 bases, the J end by 4 bases, with 9 bases between. Primers for the PCR totalled 60 Vbeta and 13 Jbeta. Measured with immunoSEQ multiplex PCR; TCRdb has only the in-frame clones, and not every one. This table has 100,000 or so clones, about 80% appearing once. Source material: PBMCs. This chain connects TRBV28 to TRBJ2-2; D gene ambiguous. This TCR derives from a man aged 30 to 39 in good health and CMV-seropositive. CDR3 sequence reads: CASSTPGTGELFF. The DNA for the CDR3 is TGTGCCAGCAGCACCCCCGGCACCGGGGAGCTGTTTTTT.